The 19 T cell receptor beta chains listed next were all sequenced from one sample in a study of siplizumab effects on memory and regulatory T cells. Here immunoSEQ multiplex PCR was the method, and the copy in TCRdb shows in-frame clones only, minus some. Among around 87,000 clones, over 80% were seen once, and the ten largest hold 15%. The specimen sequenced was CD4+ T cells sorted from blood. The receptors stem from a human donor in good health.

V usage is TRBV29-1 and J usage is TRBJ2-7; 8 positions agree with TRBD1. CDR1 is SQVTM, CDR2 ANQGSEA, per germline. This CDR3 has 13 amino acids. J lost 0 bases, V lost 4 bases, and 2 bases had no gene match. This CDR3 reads CSVGQGSSYEQYF. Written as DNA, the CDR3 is TGCAGCGTTGGACAGGGGAGCTCCTACGAGCAGTACTTC.

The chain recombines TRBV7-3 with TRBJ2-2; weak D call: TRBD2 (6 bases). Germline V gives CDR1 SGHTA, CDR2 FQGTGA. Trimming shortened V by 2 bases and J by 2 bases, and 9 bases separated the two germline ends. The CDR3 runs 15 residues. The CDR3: CASSLSAGNTGELFF. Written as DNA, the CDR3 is TGTGCCAGCAGCTTATCGGCGGGAAACACCGGGGAGCTGTTTTTT.

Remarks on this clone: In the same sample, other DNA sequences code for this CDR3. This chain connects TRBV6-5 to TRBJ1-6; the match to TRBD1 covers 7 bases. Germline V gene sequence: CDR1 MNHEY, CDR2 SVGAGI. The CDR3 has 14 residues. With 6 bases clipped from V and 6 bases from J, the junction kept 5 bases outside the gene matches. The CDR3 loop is CASSRGQANSPLHF. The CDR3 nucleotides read TGTGCCAGCAGCCGCGGACAGGCTAATTCACCCCTCCACTTT.

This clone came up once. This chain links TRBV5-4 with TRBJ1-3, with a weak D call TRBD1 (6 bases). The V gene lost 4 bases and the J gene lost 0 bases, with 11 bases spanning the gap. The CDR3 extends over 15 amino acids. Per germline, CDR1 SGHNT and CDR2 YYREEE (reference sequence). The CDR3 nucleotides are TGTGCCAGCAGCAGGGGACACGACTCTGGAAACACCATATATTTT. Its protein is CASSRGHDSGNTIYF.

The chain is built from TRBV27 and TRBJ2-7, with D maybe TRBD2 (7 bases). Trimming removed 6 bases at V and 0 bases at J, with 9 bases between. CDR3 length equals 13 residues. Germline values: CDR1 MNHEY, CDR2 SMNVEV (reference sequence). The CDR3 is CASRRGPSYEQYF. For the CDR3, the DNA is TGTGCCAGCAGGCGGGGGCCCTCCTACGAGCAGTACTTC.

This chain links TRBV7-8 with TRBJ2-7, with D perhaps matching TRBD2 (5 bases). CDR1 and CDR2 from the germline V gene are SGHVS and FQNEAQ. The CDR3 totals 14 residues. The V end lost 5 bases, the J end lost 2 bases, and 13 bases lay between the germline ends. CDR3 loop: CASSTRLSTYEQYF. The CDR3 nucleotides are TGTGCCAGCAGCACTAGACTCTCAACCTACGAGCAGTACTTC.

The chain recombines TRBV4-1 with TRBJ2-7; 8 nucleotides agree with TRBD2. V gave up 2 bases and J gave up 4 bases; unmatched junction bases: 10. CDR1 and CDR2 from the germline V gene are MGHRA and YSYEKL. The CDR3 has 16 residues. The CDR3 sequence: CASSQLSGGMRYEQYF. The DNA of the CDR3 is TGCGCCAGCAGCCAACTCTCGGGAGGGATGCGGTACGAGCAGTACTTC.

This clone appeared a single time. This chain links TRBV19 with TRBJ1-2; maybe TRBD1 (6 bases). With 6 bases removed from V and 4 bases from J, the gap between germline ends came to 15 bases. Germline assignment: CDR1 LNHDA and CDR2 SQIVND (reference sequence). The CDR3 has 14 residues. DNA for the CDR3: TGTGCCAGTAGACCCATGACAGGCCCCTATGGCTACACCTTC. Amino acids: CASRPMTGPYGYTF.

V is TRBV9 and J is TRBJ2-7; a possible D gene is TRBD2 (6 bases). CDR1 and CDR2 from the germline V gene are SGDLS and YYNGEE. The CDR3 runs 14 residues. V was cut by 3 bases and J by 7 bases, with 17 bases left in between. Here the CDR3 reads CASSGGLLPREQYF. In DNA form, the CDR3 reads TGTGCCAGCAGCGGCGGACTATTACCTAGGGAGCAGTACTTC. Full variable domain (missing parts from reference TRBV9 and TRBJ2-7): DSGVTQTPKHLITATGQRVTLRCSPRSGDLSVYWYQQSLDQGLQFLIQYYNGEERAKGNILERFSAQQFPDLHSELNLSSLELGDSALYFCASSGGLLPREQYFGPGTRLTVT.

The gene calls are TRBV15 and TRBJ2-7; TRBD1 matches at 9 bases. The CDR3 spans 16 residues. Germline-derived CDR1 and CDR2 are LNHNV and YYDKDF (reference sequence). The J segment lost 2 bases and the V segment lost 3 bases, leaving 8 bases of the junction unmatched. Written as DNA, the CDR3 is TGTGCCACCAGCAGTGTGGGGACAGGGAAAACCTACGAGCAGTACTTC. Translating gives CATSSVGTGKTYEQYF.

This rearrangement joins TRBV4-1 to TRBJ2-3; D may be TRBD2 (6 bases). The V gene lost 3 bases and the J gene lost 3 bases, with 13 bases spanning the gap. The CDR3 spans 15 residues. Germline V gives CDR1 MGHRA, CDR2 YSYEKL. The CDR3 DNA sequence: TGCGCCAGCAGCCAGCTACGGAGGGCGACAGATACGCAGTATTTT. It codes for CASSQLRRATDTQYF.

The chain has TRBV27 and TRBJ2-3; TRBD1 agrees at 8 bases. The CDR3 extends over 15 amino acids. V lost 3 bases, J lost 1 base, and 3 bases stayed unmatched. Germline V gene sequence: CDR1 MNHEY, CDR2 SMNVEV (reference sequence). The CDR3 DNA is TGTGCCAGCAGTTTCCAGGGGGCTGGCACAGATACGCAGTATTTT. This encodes CASSFQGAGTDTQYF.

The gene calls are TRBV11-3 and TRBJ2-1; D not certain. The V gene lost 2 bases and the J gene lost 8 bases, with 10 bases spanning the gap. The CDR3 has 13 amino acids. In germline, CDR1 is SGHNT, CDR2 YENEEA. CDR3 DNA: TGTGCCAGCAGCTTAACATTTCTCGATGAGCAGTTCTTC. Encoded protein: CASSLTFLDEQFF.

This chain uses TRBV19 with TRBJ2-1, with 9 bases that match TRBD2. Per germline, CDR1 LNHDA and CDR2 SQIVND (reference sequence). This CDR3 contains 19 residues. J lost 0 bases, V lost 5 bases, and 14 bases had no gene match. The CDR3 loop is CASSFSTSGSRSSYNEQFF. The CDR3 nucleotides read TGTGCCAGTAGTTTTTCGACTAGCGGATCAAGGAGCTCCTACAATGAGCAGTTCTTC. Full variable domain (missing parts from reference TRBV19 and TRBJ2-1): DGGITQSPKYLFRKEGQNVTLSCEQNLNHDAMYWYRQDPGQGLRLIYYSQIVNDFQKGDIAEGYSVSREKKESFPLTVTSAQKNPTAFYLCASSFSTSGSRSSYNEQFFGPGTRLTVL.

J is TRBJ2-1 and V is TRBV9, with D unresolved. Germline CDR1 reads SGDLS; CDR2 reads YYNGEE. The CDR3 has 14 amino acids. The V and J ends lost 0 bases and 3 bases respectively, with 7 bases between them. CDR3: CASSVELNYNEQFF. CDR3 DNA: TGTGCCAGCAGCGTAGAATTGAACTACAATGAGCAGTTCTTC. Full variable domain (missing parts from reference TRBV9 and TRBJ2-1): DSGVTQTPKHLITATGQRVTLRCSPRSGDLSVYWYQQSLDQGLQFLIQYYNGEERAKGNILERFSAQQFPDLHSELNLSSLELGDSALYFCASSVELNYNEQFFGPGTRLTVL.

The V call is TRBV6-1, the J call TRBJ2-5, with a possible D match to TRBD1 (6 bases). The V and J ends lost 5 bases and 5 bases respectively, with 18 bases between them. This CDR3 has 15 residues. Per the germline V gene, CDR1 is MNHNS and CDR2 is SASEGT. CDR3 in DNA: TGTGCCAGCAGTCAAACACAGGGTGCTGGGGAGACCCAGTACTTC. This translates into CASSQTQGAGETQYF.

Here the CDR3 DNA reads TGTGCCACCAGCAGAGAAAAGACTAGCATCTACGAGCAGTACTTC. It specifies CATSREKTSIYEQYF. The V and J genes are TRBV15 and TRBJ2-7; 7 positions match TRBD2. Germline CDR1 is LNHNV and CDR2 is YYDKDF (reference sequence). This CDR3 spans 15 amino acids. J lost 3 bases, V lost 0 bases, and 5 bases had no gene match.

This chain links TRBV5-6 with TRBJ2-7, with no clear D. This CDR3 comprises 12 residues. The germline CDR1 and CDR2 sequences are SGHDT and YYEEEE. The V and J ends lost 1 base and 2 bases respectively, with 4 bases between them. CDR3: CASSLWTYEQYF. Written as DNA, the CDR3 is TGTGCCAGCAGCTTGTGGACCTACGAGCAGTACTTC.

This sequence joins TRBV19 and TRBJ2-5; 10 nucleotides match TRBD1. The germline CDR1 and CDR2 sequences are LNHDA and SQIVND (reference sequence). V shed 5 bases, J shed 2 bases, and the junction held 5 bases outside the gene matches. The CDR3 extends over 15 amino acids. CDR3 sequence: CASSSGTGAQETQYF. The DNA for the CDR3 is TGTGCCAGTAGTTCCGGGACAGGGGCGCAAGAGACCCAGTACTTC.